The entry that follows covers one T cell receptor beta chain sequence. The data are from a study of blood T cells in healthy people across ages. Background on the study: For every two T cells, template switching captured about one barcoded beta molecule.

It was with a sample-barcoded 5' primer and a J-beta primer mix that a second PCR of roughly 6 to 11 cycles was run. Every molecule of cDNA carried a tag from a template-switch adaptor with 12 random nucleotides. TCRdb re-derived calls from the 5' RACE reads in MiXCR, one entry per CDR3 protein. The sample holds 1 million or so distinct CDR3 sequences; under 30% are singletons and the top ten take approximately 0.75%. Germline-derived CDR1 and CDR2 are MNHNS and SASEGT. CDR3 length: 13 residues. The data were also submitted as part of a second study, on T cells of mothers and their children.

This receptor was identified in a girl aged 2 to 10 in good health. Material: blood. The chain uses TRBV6-1 and TRBJ2-5; D remains unclear. The J call may be mistaken, given a closer DNA end match to TRBJ2-7. Written as DNA, the CDR3 is TGTGCCAGCAGTGATTGGGATTGGTACGAGCAGTACTTC. This codes for CASSDWDWYEQYF.